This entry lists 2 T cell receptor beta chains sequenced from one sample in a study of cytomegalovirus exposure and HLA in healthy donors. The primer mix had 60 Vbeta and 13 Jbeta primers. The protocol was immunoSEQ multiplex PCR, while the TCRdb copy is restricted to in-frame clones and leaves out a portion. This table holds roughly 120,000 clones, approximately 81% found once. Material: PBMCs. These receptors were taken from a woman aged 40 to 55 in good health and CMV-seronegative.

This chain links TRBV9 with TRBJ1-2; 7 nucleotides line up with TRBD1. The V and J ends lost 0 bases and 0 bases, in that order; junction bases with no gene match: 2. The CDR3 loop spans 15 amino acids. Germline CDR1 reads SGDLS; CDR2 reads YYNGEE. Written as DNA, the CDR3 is TGTGCCAGCAGCGTAGGGGACAGCTCTAACTATGGCTACACCTTC. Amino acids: CASSVGDSSNYGYTF.

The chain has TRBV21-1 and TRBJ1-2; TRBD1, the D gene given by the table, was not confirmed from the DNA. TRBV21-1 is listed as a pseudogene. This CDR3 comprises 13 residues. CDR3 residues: CASSKGQGCGYTF. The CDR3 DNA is TGTGCCAGCAGCAAAGGGCAGGGCTGTGGCTACACCTTC.